This T cell receptor beta chain emerged from a study of PD-L1 blockade in urothelial cancer. Study-level background: Prior chemotherapy regimens per patient numbered 0 to 3. Blood analysis took place 3 weeks (second dose) and 6 weeks after treatment start.

In its sample, this clone was seen once. Trimming took 4 bases from V and 7 from J; bases not matched to a gene: 3. The V gene's germline CDR1 is SGHRS and CDR2 YFSETQ. There are 12 residues in the CDR3. There were between 1 and 8 samples from each patient, taken pretreatment and on-treatment. Spiked synthetic TCR analogs estimated absolute template abundance per PCR. Produced via immunoSEQ multiplex PCR; TCRdb's table is partial and in-frame only. The sample has approximately 30,000 clones, around 86% seen once. This chain connects TRBV5-1 to TRBJ2-7, with TRBD2 matching 9 bases. This specimen consisted of PBMCs, obtained around atezolizumab (anti-PD-L1) treatment. This clonotype originated in a man in his fifties or sixties with urothelial cancer. This CDR3 is CASSPSGREQYF. CDR3 in DNA: TGCGCCAGCAGCCCCAGCGGGAGGGAGCAGTACTTC.